What follows are 10 T cell receptor beta chains derived from one specimen sequenced in a study of beta chain features in type 1 diabetes. Overall study results and limits: All four CD4+ subsets of Type 1 diabetes patients contained TCRB CDR3s that were moderately but significantly shorter.

These receptors' targets are unknown. What was sequenced were expressed TCRB transcripts, since all of the isolated RNA had been reverse transcribed. Assay: immunoSEQ multiplex PCR; the TCRdb copy retains only in-frame clones and omits some. This table holds a few hundred thousand clones, roughly 24% found once. The sequenced sample was naive CD4+ T cells from blood. Receptors originate from a woman under 40 with type 1 diabetes.

The rearrangement joins TRBV7-9 to TRBJ2-5; a weak D match, TRBD2 (5 bases). In germline, CDR1 is SEHNR, CDR2 FQNEAQ (reference sequence). Trimming took off 2 bases at V and 4 bases at J, with 11 bases between the two ends. CDR3 length: 14 residues. CDR3 nucleotides: TGTGCCAGCAGCTTACAGGACTTGGGAGAGACCCAGTACTTC. It translates to CASSLQDLGETQYF.

This chain connects TRBV5-1 to TRBJ2-7; tentative D call: TRBD1 (5 bases). The germline CDR1 and CDR2 sequences are SGHRS and YFSETQ. The V gene lost 0 bases and the J gene lost 2 bases, with 9 bases spanning the gap. This CDR3 is built from 14 residues. The CDR3 region is CASSLVQGTYEQYF. CDR3 sequence (DNA): TGCGCCAGCAGCTTGGTCCAGGGAACCTACGAGCAGTACTTC.

This clone was detected a few times. The chain links TRBV29-1 to TRBJ1-1, with unresolved D. The germline V gene has CDR1 SQVTM and CDR2 ANQGSEA. The ends were cut back, 2 bases at V and 6 bases at J, with 10 bases in the middle. The CDR3 length is 12 residues. CDR3 bases: TGCAGCGTTGAACGGGGAATCGCTGAAGCTTTCTTT. This sequence encodes CSVERGIAEAFF.

Only a few counts were recorded for this clone. CDR3: CVQGLAGAVQYF. CDR3 in DNA: TGTGTGCAAGGACTAGCGGGAGCCGTCCAGTACTTC. J is TRBJ2-5 and V is TRBV30; 13 positions agree with TRBD2. The CDR3 consists of 12 residues. Germline CDR1 reads GTSNPN; CDR2 reads SVGIG (reference sequence).

J is TRBJ2-2 and V is TRBV7-9, with D possibly matching TRBD1 (6 bases). V was shortened by 0 bases and J by 4 bases, with 12 bases between the two germline ends. This CDR3 region has 16 residues. CDR1 is SEHNR, CDR2 FQNEAQ, per germline (reference sequence). CDR3 nucleotides: TGTGCCAGCAGCTTAGCTACCGGGACAACCACCGGGGAGCTGTTTTTT. Its protein product is CASSLATGTTTGELFF.

This clone showed up just a few times. The chain links TRBV2 to TRBJ1-2; no clear D. The CDR3 extends over 13 amino acids. Per germline, CDR1 SNHLY and CDR2 FYNNEI. Trimming cost V 5 bases and J 7 bases, with 14 bases left between them. CDR3 residues: CASSQPFGGGYTF. The DNA for the CDR3 is TGTGCCAGCAGTCAACCGTTTGGAGGTGGCTACACCTTC. The whole variable domain, filled in from reference TRBV2 and TRBJ1-2, reads EPEVTQTPSHQVTQMGQEVILRCVPISNHLYFYWYRQILGQKVEFLVSFYNNEISEKSEIFDDQFSVERPDGSNFTLKIRSTKLEDSAMYFCASSQPFGGGYTFGSGTRLTVV.

The J gene is TRBJ1-1, the V gene TRBV9; D unclear. Germline assignment: CDR1 SGDLS and CDR2 YYNGEE. Trimming took 4 bases from V and 3 from J, leaving 16 bases between them. This CDR3 is built from 15 residues. CDR3 nucleotides: TGTGCCAGCAGCCCTCGTGGTCGTACGGACACTGAAGCTTTCTTT. Translating gives CASSPRGRTDTEAFF.

V gene TRBV29-1 combines with J gene TRBJ1-1; 7 bases match TRBD1. The germline CDR1 and CDR2 sequences are SQVTM and ANQGSEA. The CDR3 runs to 14 residues. The trim removed 7 bases at V and 2 bases at J, leaving 10 bases unmatched. The CDR3 DNA reads TGCAGCGACTTGACAGGGAACCTTAACACTGAAGCTTTCTTT. It is translated as CSDLTGNLNTEAFF.

The genes are TRBV4-1 and TRBJ1-2; possibly TRBD1 for D (6 bases). The CDR3 is made up of 15 amino acids. Trimming shortened V by 1 base and J by 9 bases, and 18 bases separated the two germline ends. The germline V gene has CDR1 MGHRA and CDR2 YSYEKL. The CDR3 region has the DNA TGCGCCAGCAGCCAAGTAGTGTCAGGGGCACCAAGCTACACCTTC. Amino acids: CASSQVVSGAPSYTF.

This clone was found a few times. V is TRBV15 and J is TRBJ2-3, with D possibly being TRBD2 (6 bases). Germline V gene lookup returns CDR1 LNHNV and CDR2 YYDKDF (reference sequence). The ends were cut back, 5 bases at V and 5 bases at J, with 17 bases in the middle. The CDR3 totals 15 residues. The CDR3 DNA is TGTGCCACCAGCGGGGAGACTAGGGCTAGAGATACGCAGTATTTT. Translation: CATSGETRARDTQYF.